The T cell receptor beta chain under discussion was sequenced for a study of beta chain features in type 1 diabetes. Broader study findings: VDJ junctions from type 1 diabetes patients carried fewer insertions and larger deletions. It was possible that PCR favored shorter templates, equally so in patients and controls.

This clone appeared a few times. Its matching antigen is unknown. The sequenced template was cDNA made from the entire isolated RNA. Naive, central memory and regulatory T cell samples yielded about 4 million reads on average. Sequencing was performed with immunoSEQ multiplex PCR; in TCRdb, only in-frame clones are kept and a portion is missing. Of about 340,000 clones listed, less than 9.5% were seen once; the top ten hold 0.44%. V shed 5 bases and J 5 bases; nucleotides not matched to a gene: 10. This CDR3 is built from 15 residues. Germline V CDR1 and CDR2: SGDLS, YYNGEE. The V and J genes are TRBV9 and TRBJ2-5, with TRBD2 matching 9 bases. The origin of this receptor is a woman in her late teens or twenties in good health. Specimen: central memory CD4+ T cells from blood. Written as DNA, the CDR3 is TGTGCCAGCAGTAATGGTCGGCGGGAGGGTGAGACCCAGTACTTC. This gives the protein CASSNGRREGETQYF.